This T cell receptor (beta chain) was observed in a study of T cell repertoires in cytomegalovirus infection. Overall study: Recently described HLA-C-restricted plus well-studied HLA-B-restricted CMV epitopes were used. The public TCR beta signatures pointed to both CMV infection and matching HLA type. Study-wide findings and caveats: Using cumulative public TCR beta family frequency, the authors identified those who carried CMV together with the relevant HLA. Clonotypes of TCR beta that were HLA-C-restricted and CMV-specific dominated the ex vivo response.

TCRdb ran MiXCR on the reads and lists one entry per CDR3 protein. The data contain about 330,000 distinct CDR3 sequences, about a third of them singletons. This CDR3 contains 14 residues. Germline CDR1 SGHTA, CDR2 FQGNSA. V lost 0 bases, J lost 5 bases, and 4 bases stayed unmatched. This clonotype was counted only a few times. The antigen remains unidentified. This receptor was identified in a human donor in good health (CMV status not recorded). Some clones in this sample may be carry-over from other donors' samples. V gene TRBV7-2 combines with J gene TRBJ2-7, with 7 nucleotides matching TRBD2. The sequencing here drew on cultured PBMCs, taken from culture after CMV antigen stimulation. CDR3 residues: CASSLAGGQHEQYF. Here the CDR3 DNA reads TGTGCCAGCAGCTTAGCGGGAGGGCAGCACGAGCAGTACTTC.